The 8 T cell receptor beta chains below all came from one sample that was sequenced in a study of shared clonotypes between healthy human individuals. Clones were sequenced by immunoSEQ multiplex PCR, and TCRdb holds only the in-frame ones, with some missing. This table holds roughly 2 million clones, roughly 95% found once. Sequencing was done on a sample of naive CD4+ T cells sorted from blood. Subset meaning: CD45RA+ positively selected. These receptors were taken from a man aged 18 to 30 in good health.

The chain recombines TRBV11-1 with TRBJ1-1, with a tentative D call TRBD1 (5 bases). The germline gives CDR1 SGHAT, CDR2 FQDESV (reference sequence). The CDR3 is made up of 16 amino acids. Deletions cut 3 bases from V and 4 bases from J, with 18 bases between. The CDR3 DNA reads as TGTGCCAGCAGCTTGGGTCTAAGGGGCGAGGGCACTGAAGCTTTCTTT. Its translation: CASSLGLRGEGTEAFF.

Worth noting for this clone: Other DNA sequences within the sample encode an identical CDR3. The chain uses TRBV5-6 and TRBJ2-5; D gene ambiguous. Germline assignment: CDR1 SGHDT and CDR2 YYEEEE. V dropped 1 base and J dropped 5 bases, with 3 bases sitting between them. The CDR3 extends over 11 amino acids. Written as DNA, the CDR3 is TGTGCCAGCAGCTTGCGGGAGACCCAGTACTTC. Translation gives CASSLRETQYF.

CDR3 bases: TGTGCCAGCTCACAAACGGGACAGATTTCTAACTATGGCTACACCTTC. This translates into CASSQTGQISNYGYTF. This chain joins TRBV18 and TRBJ1-2, with 7 bases fitting TRBD1. CDR1 is KGHSH, CDR2 LQKENI, per germline. The CDR3 is 16 residues long. With 4 bases clipped from V and 0 bases from J, the junction kept 8 bases outside the gene matches.

V is TRBV5-1 and J is TRBJ1-6, with 10 bases fitting TRBD1. V lost 4 bases to trimming and J lost 3 bases; unmatched junction nucleotides: 7. The CDR3 has 17 amino acids. The V gene's germline CDR1 is SGHRS and CDR2 YFSETQ. As DNA, the CDR3 is TGCGCCAGCAGCAGCACGACAGGGGGCTTCTATAATTCACCCCTCCACTTT. Residues: CASSSTTGGFYNSPLHF. The full variable domain, its missing parts supplied by reference TRBV5-1 and TRBJ1-6, is KAGVTQTPRYLIKTRGQQVTLSCSPISGHRSVSWYQQTPGQGLQFLFEYFSETQRNKGNFPGRFSGRQFSNSRSEMNVSTLELGDSALYLCASSSTTGGFYNSPLHFGNGTRLTVT.

The gene calls are TRBV25-1 and TRBJ2-7, with 11 bases lining up with TRBD2. Germline V lookup: CDR1 MGHDK, CDR2 SYGVNS. The trim removed 10 bases at V and 2 bases at J, leaving 7 bases unmatched. The CDR3 runs to 14 residues. The CDR3 DNA sequence: TGTGCCACGGGGCTAGCGGGAGGAACCTACGAGCAGTACTTC. It yields the protein CATGLAGGTYEQYF.

The chain links TRBV10-3 to TRBJ1-2; possibly TRBD1 for D (6 bases). Germline V gene data show CDR1 as ENHRY and CDR2 as SYGVKD. The CDR3 spans 12 residues. The CDR3 spells CSSGPTGRGYTF. The CDR3 DNA sequence: TGTTCATCCGGGCCCACAGGGAGAGGCTACACCTTC.

This clone was observed a single time. At the DNA level, this CDR3 is encoded by other sequences in the same sample as well. This chain joins TRBV25-1 and TRBJ1-1; the match to TRBD1 covers 9 bases. The CDR3 loop spans 14 amino acids. With V trimmed by 3 bases and J by 2 bases, 1 base remained unmatched. The germline V gene has CDR1 MGHDK and CDR2 SYGVNS. CDR3 nucleotide sequence: TGTGCCAGCAGTGAGACAGGGGGAAACACTGAAGCTTTCTTT. As protein: CASSETGGNTEAFF.

In the case of this clone: The germline gene is not matched at one end of the junction; a read error may be the cause. In the same sample, other DNA sequences code for this CDR3. The chain carries TRBV18 and TRBJ1-5; D not certain. Looked up from germline, CDR1 is KGHSH and CDR2 is LQKENI. The CDR3 runs to 14 residues. The DNA for the CDR3 is TGTGCCAGCTCGCCACCGGGCCCCAATCAGCCCCAGCATTTT. The encoded protein is CASSPPGPNQPQHF.